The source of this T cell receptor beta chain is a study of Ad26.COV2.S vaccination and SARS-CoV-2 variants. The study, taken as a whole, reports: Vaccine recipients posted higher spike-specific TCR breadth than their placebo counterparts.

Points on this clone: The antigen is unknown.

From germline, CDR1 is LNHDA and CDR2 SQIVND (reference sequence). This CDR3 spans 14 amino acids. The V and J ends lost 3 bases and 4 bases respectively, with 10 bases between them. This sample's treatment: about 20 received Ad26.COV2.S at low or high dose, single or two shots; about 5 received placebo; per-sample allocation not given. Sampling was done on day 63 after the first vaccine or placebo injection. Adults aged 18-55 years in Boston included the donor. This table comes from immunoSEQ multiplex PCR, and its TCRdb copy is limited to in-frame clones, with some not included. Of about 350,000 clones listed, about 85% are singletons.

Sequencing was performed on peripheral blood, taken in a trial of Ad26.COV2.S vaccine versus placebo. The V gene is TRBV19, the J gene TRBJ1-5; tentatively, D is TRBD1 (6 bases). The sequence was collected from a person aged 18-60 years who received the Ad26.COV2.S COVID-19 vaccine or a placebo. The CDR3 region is CASSIRDTNQPQHF. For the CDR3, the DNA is TGTGCCAGTAGTATCCGGGACACAAATCAGCCCCAGCATTTT.